The following is a T cell receptor beta chain sequence with its context. Its target is unknown. This entry comes from a study of identical twins. Study outcomes and limitations: Memory repertoires showed no such pattern, whereas abundant cord blood beta clonotypes carried fewer insertions.

V was pared by 1 base and J by 2 bases, with 15 bases between. CDR3 length: 16 amino acids. CDR1 and CDR2 (germline): SGHTA, FQGNSA. TCRdb used MiXCR to reprocess the 5' RACE reads, holding one entry per CDR3 protein. The table has around 510,000 distinct CDR3 sequences, roughly an eighth seen once. The same specimen was also included in a second study, on yellow fever vaccine responses in identical twins. That report notes: On the reported evidence, twins' vaccine T cell responses seemed partly convergent and partly personalized.

Sequencing was carried out using CD4+ T cells sorted from blood. This clonotype originated in a woman between 18 and 29 years old in good health. The rearrangement links TRBV7-2 to TRBJ2-7; D call uncertain. The CDR3: CASSLVPGLTAYEQYF. DNA for the CDR3: TGTGCCAGCAGCTTAGTGCCGGGTCTAACGGCCTACGAGCAGTACTTC.